The clone carrying this T cell receptor beta chain has more than one count but fewer than ten. Its cognate antigen is unknown. The sample comes from a study of blood T cells in healthy people across ages. General observations from the study: There was no known CMV status for donors, so expanded clonotype changes were possibly confounded. Considered underestimates were the diversity estimates obtained from one million T cells.

Trimming took off 3 bases at V and 4 bases at J, with 15 bases between the two ends. CDR1 and CDR2 (germline): SGHRS, YFSETQ. The CDR3 is made up of 15 amino acids. Alongside a J-beta primer mix, a sample-barcoded 5' primer served in a second PCR lasting roughly 7 to 12 cycles. TCRdb passed the 5' RACE reads through MiXCR, listing each CDR3 protein once. The sample comprises over 950,000 distinct CDR3 sequences, 51% of which are singletons, and 20% to 25% rests with the top ten. The sample taken for sequencing was blood. This TCR came from an older woman in good health. The chain recombines TRBV5-1 with TRBJ2-3; D uncertain. CDR3 bases: TGCGCCAGCAGCTCAGACGCCCTGAGTGCAGATACGCAGTATTTT. It specifies CASSSDALSADTQYF.